These 22 T cell receptor beta chains share one sample of origin, sequenced in a study of T cells in Graves' hyperthyroidism and ophthalmopathy (dated by TCRdb to between 2018 and 2020). To prepare the library, multiplex PCR was applied. TCRdb lists the instrument as Illumina HiSeq 2000. The TCR beta CDR3 regions were amplified from RNA transcripts. The first round of RT-PCR for the TCR CDR3 was performed with the HTBI primer set and the Qiagen OneStep RT-PCR kit. Through fastp at Q25 and MiXCR, TCRdb rebuilt clones from the public reads, retaining in-frame beta chains. Each entry merges the rows of one CDR3 protein and shows their most common DNA and genes. Counted in this sample were hundreds of thousands of distinct CDR3 sequences; 12% to 15% of them appeared once. The ten largest clones capture roughly 10% of the sample. The sample comprised blood. The source is a woman under 30 with Graves' hyperthyroidism.

The chain recombines TRBV20-1 with TRBJ2-7; 7 bases fit TRBD2. CDR3 length: 14 residues. The trim removed 0 bases at V and 2 bases at J, leaving 4 bases unmatched. Per germline, CDR1 DFQATT and CDR2 SNEGSKA (reference sequence). The CDR3 region is CSAREGGKTYEQYF. The DNA for the CDR3 is TGCAGTGCTAGAGAGGGAGGGAAAACCTACGAGCAGTACTTC.

This clonotype came up a few times. The J gene is TRBJ1-1, the V gene TRBV28; D remains unclear. Germline CDR1 MDHEN, CDR2 SYDVKM. V was pared by 1 base and J by 3 bases, with 15 bases between. The CDR3 extends over 16 amino acids. As DNA, the CDR3 is TGTGCCAGCAGTTTATTCAGAGGGTTGGAGGACACTGAAGCTTTCTTT. It codes for CASSLFRGLEDTEAFF.

A few counts support this clonotype. The J gene is TRBJ1-1, the V gene TRBV20-1, with D perhaps TRBD1 (6 bases). The CDR3 is made up of 13 amino acids. The V gene lost 5 bases and the J gene lost 1 base, with 11 bases spanning the gap. Germline V gives CDR1 DFQATT, CDR2 SNEGSKA (reference sequence). This CDR3 is CSAHYRENTEAFF. CDR3 in DNA: TGCAGTGCTCATTACAGGGAGAACACTGAAGCTTTCTTT.

This chain joins TRBV7-9 and TRBJ2-4, with TRBD1 as a possible D gene (7 bases). V was pared by 1 base and J by 8 bases, with 15 bases between. CDR3 length: 15 amino acids. CDR1 SEHNR and CDR2 FQNEAQ come from the germline V gene (reference sequence). Here the CDR3 DNA reads TGTGCCAGCAGCTTAGGGGGACAGACTAGGGACATTCAGTACTTC. Its protein is CASSLGGQTRDIQYF.

This chain joins TRBV10-3 and TRBJ2-1, with D maybe TRBD2 (6 bases). The V end was cut by 4 bases, the J end by 7 bases, with 20 bases between. The germline gives CDR1 ENHRY, CDR2 SYGVKD. This CDR3 has 16 residues. CDR3 DNA sequence: TGTGCCATCAGTGGATTTAGCGGAAGTGAGGGTAATGAGCAGTTCTTC. It is translated as CAISGFSGSEGNEQFF.

The V call is TRBV4-3, the J call TRBJ2-3, with a tentative D call TRBD1 (6 bases). V was trimmed by 0 bases and J by 4 bases, leaving 11 bases between them. The length of the CDR3 is 15 residues. Germline-derived CDR1 and CDR2 are LGHNA and YSLEER. CDR3 loop: CASSQDLTGADTQYF. CDR3 coding DNA: TGCGCCAGCAGCCAAGATTTGACAGGCGCAGATACGCAGTATTTT.

This clonotype was counted many times. The rearrangement joins TRBV18 to TRBJ2-5, with 7 bases identical to TRBD1. V trimming: 1 base; J trimming: 4 bases; junction bases outside the gene matches: 3. There are 14 residues in the CDR3. Germline V gene data show CDR1 as KGHSH and CDR2 as LQKENI. This chain's CDR3 is CASSPQTGIETQYF. The CDR3 nucleotides read TGTGCCAGCTCACCACAGACAGGGATAGAGACCCAGTACTTC.

The V gene is TRBV10-3, the J gene TRBJ2-7, with D perhaps matching TRBD1 or TRBD2 (5 bases each). CDR1 and CDR2 from the germline V gene are ENHRY and SYGVKD. The CDR3 contains 12 residues. The V end lost 8 bases, the J end lost 7 bases, and 15 bases lay between the germline ends. The CDR3 nucleotides read TGTGCCATCGGGGGAATCCTACGAGAGCAGTACTTC. Protein: CAIGGILREQYF.

The J gene is TRBJ2-7, the V gene TRBV9; 10 positions agree with TRBD2. Looked up from germline, CDR1 is SGDLS and CDR2 is YYNGEE. This CDR3 is built from 14 residues. J gave up 3 bases and V 4 bases, and 4 bases lay outside the gene matches. The CDR3 DNA sequence: TGTGCCAGCAGCATCGGGACTAGCGTCTACGAGCAGTACTTC. It encodes CASSIGTSVYEQYF.

This clonotype was seen only a few times. This chain connects TRBV7-9 to TRBJ2-1, with D maybe TRBD2 (6 bases). The CDR3 sequence is 13 residues long. Germline values: CDR1 SEHNR, CDR2 FQNEAQ (reference sequence). V was cut by 3 bases and J by 6 bases, with 9 bases left in between. The CDR3 DNA follows: TGTGCCAGCAGCTTCGCAGCGGGCAATGAGCAGTTCTTC. This encodes CASSFAAGNEQFF.

The V gene is TRBV5-6, the J gene TRBJ2-5; D uncertain. The germline CDR1 and CDR2 sequences are SGHDT and YYEEEE. The V and J ends lost 0 bases and 7 bases respectively, with 13 bases between them. The CDR3 covers 14 residues. Written as DNA, the CDR3 is TGTGCCAGCAGCTTGGATTCGGTCACCCGGACCCAGTACTTC. As protein: CASSLDSVTRTQYF.

This clonotype occurred many times. V and J are TRBV25-1 and TRBJ2-1, with 11 nucleotides matching TRBD2. The CDR3 runs 17 residues. Germline V gene lookup returns CDR1 MGHDK and CDR2 SYGVNS. V lost 4 bases, J lost 3 bases, and 8 bases stayed unmatched. Here the CDR3 reads CASSGAPGLADYNEQFF. DNA of the CDR3: TGTGCCAGCAGTGGCGCTCCGGGACTAGCGGACTACAATGAGCAGTTCTTC.

This clonotype was counted ten times or more. The junction differs from germline at one of its ends, possibly a read error. The gene calls are TRBV12-3 or TRBV12-4 and TRBJ2-7, with TRBD2 identical over 11 bases. The CDR3 extends over 15 amino acids. The CDR3 sequence: CASSPGTSGPYEQYF. The CDR3 bases are TGCGCCAGCAGTCCGGGGACTAGCGGTCCCTACGAGCAGTACTTC.

The sample holds a few counts of this clonotype. The V and J genes are TRBV9 and TRBJ2-1, with 12 positions matching TRBD1. The germline V gene encodes CDR1 SGDLS and CDR2 YYNGEE. V was clipped by 5 bases and J by 7 bases; unmatched bases: 10. This CDR3 contains 16 residues. CDR3: CASSETGTGGVNEQFF. CDR3 DNA: TGTGCCAGCAGTGAAACCGGGACAGGGGGCGTGAATGAGCAGTTCTTC.

About this clonotype: A much larger clone lies one base from this, so it may be a read error. V gene TRBV30 combines with J gene TRBJ2-2; possible D gene TRBD2, 7 bases. The CDR3 runs to 14 residues. V gave up 5 bases and J gave up 5 bases, with 15 bases separating them. Germline values: CDR1 GTSNPN, CDR2 SVGIG (reference sequence). The CDR3, as DNA: TGTGCCTGGGGGGGGGGCCGTCATACCGGGGAGCTGTTTTTT. This codes for CAWGGGRHTGELFF.

This clonotype was recorded many times. In nucleotides, the CDR3 is TGTGCCAGCTTGAGTCCGACACGTCCGGGGCAGTACTTC. Protein: CASLSPTRPGQYF. The chain combines TRBV6-2 or TRBV6-3 with TRBJ2-7, with D unresolved. The germline V gene has CDR1 MNHEY and CDR2 SVGEGT. V was pared by 8 bases and J by 9 bases, with 20 bases between. The CDR3 has 13 residues.

This clonotype came up many times. The chain is built from TRBV20-1 and TRBJ2-1, with TRBD2 matching 7 bases. Germline V gives CDR1 DFQATT, CDR2 SNEGSKA (reference sequence). The junction had 16 bases not matched to a gene; V was cut back by 6 bases and J by 5 bases. CDR3 length equals 16 residues. The CDR3 is CSAEQLGGGPNNEQFF. The CDR3 region has the DNA TGCAGTGCCGAACAGCTCGGGGGAGGGCCAAACAATGAGCAGTTCTTC.

Only a few counts were recorded for this clonotype. The chain carries TRBV30 and TRBJ1-3; 7 bases are shared with TRBD1. CDR1 and CDR2 from the germline V gene are GTSNPN and SVGIG (reference sequence). The CDR3 is 15 residues long. With 2 bases clipped from V and 0 bases from J, the junction kept 4 bases outside the gene matches. CDR3 region: CAWSTGVVSGNTIYF. The CDR3 region has the DNA TGTGCCTGGAGTACAGGGGTGGTCTCTGGAAACACCATATATTTT.

In regard to this clonotype: This sequence may be a read error, since a much larger clone differs from it by one base. The gene calls are TRBV29-1 and TRBJ2-1; D possibly corresponds to TRBD2 (5 bases). Germline lookup yields CDR1 SQVTM and CDR2 ANQGSEA. The CDR3 covers 15 residues. DNA of the CDR3: TGCAGCGCTGAAGACCCCCGAGCGGCGTTCAATGAGCAGTTCTTC. Its protein is CSAEDPRAAFNEQFF.

The chain joins TRBV19 to TRBJ2-5, with TRBD2 identical over 8 bases. Germline CDR1 is LNHDA and CDR2 is SQIVND (reference sequence). The CDR3 extends over 15 amino acids. V trimming: 4 bases; J trimming: 1 base; junction bases outside the gene matches: 5. CDR3 DNA: TGTGCCAGTAGTACTCAGCGGGAGATCCAAGAGACCCAGTACTTC. Its protein product is CASSTQREIQETQYF.

This clonotype was counted many times. At one end, the junction sequence differs from germline, possibly due to a read error. The chain employs TRBV28 and TRBJ2-7; no definite D call. The CDR3 has 12 amino acids. Germline V gene data show CDR1 as MDHEN and CDR2 as SYDVKM. The CDR3 loop reads CASSLFAYKQYF. DNA for the CDR3: TGTGCCAGCAGTTTGTTTGCCTACAAGCAGTACTTC.

The sample holds many counts of this clonotype. V is TRBV20-1 and J is TRBJ2-1; D gene ambiguous. Trimming stripped 0 bases from V and 9 bases from J, with 18 bases between. From germline, CDR1 is DFQATT and CDR2 SNEGSKA (reference sequence). This CDR3 has 15 amino acids. CDR3 region: CSARDPGLRPIEQFF. CDR3 coding DNA: TGCAGTGCTAGAGATCCGGGCCTAAGACCCATTGAGCAGTTCTTC.